Listed below are T cell receptor beta chains from one sample, sequenced in a study of blood T cells in healthy people across ages. TCRdb passed the 5' RACE reads through MiXCR, listing each CDR3 protein once. In the table there are about 1,400,000 distinct CDR3 sequences, around 55% of which are singletons. Sequenced: blood. The receptors were gathered from a man younger than 35 in good health. CDR3s include the opening cysteine and the closing phenylalanine or tryptophan.

V gene: TRBV30
J gene: TRBJ2-1
CDR3 protein: CAWSVMGDEQFF

V gene: TRBV12-3/TRBV12-4
J gene: TRBJ2-5
CDR3 protein: CASSLKWETQYF

V gene: TRBV12-3/TRBV12-4
J gene: TRBJ2-3
CDR3 protein: CASTAARGWGQDTQYF

V gene: TRBV21-1
J gene: TRBJ1-2
CDR3 protein: CASTTILLPNYGYTF

V gene: TRBV4-1
J gene: TRBJ2-1
CDR3 protein: CASSQGSGGEQFF

V gene: TRBV11-2
J gene: TRBJ2-7
CDR3 protein: CASSLDGATSYEQYF

V gene: TRBV10-3
J gene: TRBJ2-7
CDR3 protein: CAIRPPWGGSYEQYF

V gene: TRBV20-1
J gene: TRBJ2-1
CDR3 protein: CSAERARSVNEQFF

V gene: TRBV3-1
J gene: TRBJ2-1
CDR3 protein: CASSQDLAAEQFF

V gene: TRBV9
J gene: TRBJ2-2
CDR3 protein: CASSVVRGEPNTGELFF

V gene: TRBV15
J gene: TRBJ1-6
CDR3 protein: CATSRDKGVDNSPLHF

V gene: TRBV30
J gene: TRBJ1-2
CDR3 protein: CAWSASGQANYGYTF

V gene: TRBV24-1
J gene: TRBJ2-5
CDR3 protein: CATSWRGLAGGPHRETQYF

V gene: TRBV10-3
J gene: TRBJ2-3
CDR3 protein: CAISEPQTGAYPSQYF

V gene: TRBV20-1
J gene: TRBJ2-1
CDR3 protein: CSARDFGQQFF

V gene: TRBV12-3/TRBV12-4
J gene: TRBJ2-1
CDR3 protein: CASRLGPTGFVYNEQFF

V gene: TRBV20-1
J gene: TRBJ2-1
CDR3 protein: CSAPTSGGPTSSYNEQFF

V gene: TRBV12-3/TRBV12-4
J gene: TRBJ1-1
CDR3 protein: CASRTYNTEAFF